This record covers a single T cell receptor (beta chain). TCRdb reprocessed the 5' RACE reads and stores each CDR3 protein as one record, lacking DNA. This repertoire includes a few hundred thousand distinct CDR3 sequences. These data belong to a study of T cells expressing NK-cell markers. Sequencing input: blood T cells: a sorted CD56 or NKG2C T cell subset, CD4+ or CD8+ T cells, or bulk PBMC T cells (not recorded which). The TCR comes from a woman between 50 and 59 years old in good health.

The CDR3 protein is CASSLVGQGQAGELFF. This chain connects TRBV5-1 to TRBJ2-2; TCRdb's D call of TRBD1 is untestable without DNA. This CDR3 has 16 amino acids. Germline V gives CDR1 SGHRS, CDR2 YFSETQ.